The clone carrying this T cell receptor beta chain was counted once. This CDR3 is 13 amino acids long. Trimming removed 5 bases at V and 2 bases at J, with 9 bases between. Germline V gene data show CDR1 as LNHDA and CDR2 as SQIVND (reference sequence). In the study's own analysis: Amplified reference gene primers provided the basis for estimating nucleated cell counts. Some clones are missing from TCRdb's copy, which holds only in-frame ones; the method was immunoSEQ multiplex PCR. V, J and clone size are those of that table, while D and trimming were read from the DNA. The data contain around 25,000 clones, approximately 77% of them seen just once; the ten biggest clones take up about 16%. This record belongs to a study of blood T cell repertoires in COVID-19. Study-level information: COVID-19 samples from acute and convalescent phases originated in the United States, Italy and Spain. The cDNA or gDNA used as material had been derived from T cells, B-cell-depleted T cells, or PBMCs.

This chain links TRBV19 with TRBJ2-5; a weak D match, TRBD1 (5 bases). This TCR was sampled from an elderly man with active or convalescent COVID-19. The sample was peripheral blood. The CDR3 DNA follows: TGTGCCAGTAGTGGGCAGGGTCAAGAGACCCAGTACTTC. Encoded protein: CASSGQGQETQYF.